The 17 T cell receptor beta chains below come from one sample, sequenced in a study of cytomegalovirus exposure and HLA in healthy donors. The PCR made use of 60 Vbeta and 13 Jbeta primers. Profiling relied on immunoSEQ multiplex PCR, and the TCRdb table lists in-frame clones only, not all of them. Of around 300,000 clones in the sample, 65% to 85% are singletons; the top ten hold over 2%. The sequenced sample consisted of PBMCs. All receptors derive from a female donor in good health and CMV-seronegative.

This clone was found a few times. The J gene is TRBJ2-7, the V gene TRBV6-5; the D is unclear. Per the germline V gene, CDR1 is MNHEY and CDR2 is SVGAGI. The CDR3 runs 13 residues. V was pared by 5 bases and J by 4 bases, with 12 bases between. The CDR3 DNA reads TGTGCCAGCAGTCCGCATACCACTTACGAGCAGTACTTC. Translating it yields CASSPHTTYEQYF.

The V call is TRBV5-1, the J call TRBJ1-1; 11 bases align to TRBD1. V gave up 4 bases and J gave up 4 bases; unmatched junction bases: 3. CDR3 length equals 14 residues. Germline V CDR1 and CDR2: SGHRS, YFSETQ. Here the CDR3 reads CASSRDRGVTEAFF. The DNA of the CDR3 is TGCGCCAGCAGCCGGGACAGGGGGGTCACTGAAGCTTTCTTT.

This chain joins TRBV4-1 and TRBJ2-1, with D possibly being TRBD1 (6 bases). The CDR3 extends over 14 amino acids. Trimming left V 6 bases short and J 4 bases short, with 13 bases between. The germline V gene encodes CDR1 MGHRA and CDR2 YSYEKL. The CDR3 spells CASRPEGVYNEQFF. In DNA form, the CDR3 reads TGCGCCAGCAGGCCCGAGGGGGTATACAATGAGCAGTTCTTC.

This clone was counted a few times. V gene TRBV19 combines with J gene TRBJ2-2, with 7 bases fitting TRBD1. The V and J ends lost 7 bases and 4 bases, in that order; junction bases with no gene match: 6. The germline V gene encodes CDR1 LNHDA and CDR2 SQIVND (reference sequence). The CDR3 contains 14 residues. For the CDR3, the DNA is TGTGCCAGTAACCGACAGGGAGCCACCGGGGAGCTGTTTTTT. Its translation: CASNRQGATGELFF.

This chain joins TRBV4-2 and TRBJ1-2, with D tentatively TRBD1 (5 bases). CDR3 length: 15 amino acids. Germline V gene data show CDR1 as LGHNA and CDR2 as YNFKEQ. Trimming took off 5 bases at V and 8 bases at J, with 21 bases between the two ends. The DNA of the CDR3 is TGTGCCAGCAGCGACTTTCTCAGGGAGGGCGACGGCTACACCTTC. This codes for CASSDFLREGDGYTF.

This clone was counted once. This chain joins TRBV6-5 and TRBJ2-7; TRBD1 matches 9 bases. V dropped 4 bases and J dropped 3; count of bases not matched to a gene: 4. CDR3 length: 14 amino acids. Looked up from germline, CDR1 is MNHEY and CDR2 is SVGAGI. The CDR3 loop is CASSLPGQGYEQYF. Here the CDR3 DNA reads TGTGCCAGCAGTTTACCGGGACAGGGCTACGAGCAGTACTTC.

Only a few counts were recorded for this clone. The genes are TRBV19 and TRBJ2-6; TRBD1 matches 7 bases. Trimming removed 3 bases from V and 2 bases from J; junction bases left unmatched: 1. The CDR3 has 15 amino acids. CDR1 is LNHDA, CDR2 SQIVND, per germline (reference sequence). The CDR3, as DNA: TGTGCCAGTAGTATGACAGGGCCTGGGGCCAACGTCCTGACTTTC. It yields the protein CASSMTGPGANVLTF.

The gene calls are TRBV6-6 and TRBJ2-3; D is unclear. The CDR3 has 12 amino acids. Trimming stripped 5 bases from V and 5 bases from J, with 8 bases between. Looked up from germline, CDR1 is MNHNY and CDR2 is SVGAGI (reference sequence). The CDR3 DNA follows: TGTGCCAGCAGTCCCACGGTAGATACGCAGTATTTT. The encoded protein is CASSPTVDTQYF.

The gene calls are TRBV29-1 and TRBJ2-5, with 8 bases that match TRBD1. Germline V gives CDR1 SQVTM, CDR2 ANQGSEA. V shed 2 bases, J shed 3 bases, and the junction held 14 bases outside the gene matches. The length of the CDR3 is 17 residues. The CDR3 DNA reads as TGCAGCGTTGAACCGGGGGTTCTTGGACAGGGAGAAGAGACCCAGTACTTC. This codes for CSVEPGVLGQGEETQYF.

V gene TRBV14 combines with J gene TRBJ2-1; 7 bases fit TRBD2. This CDR3 has 17 amino acids. V was pared by 1 base and J by 8 bases, with 14 bases of the junction left unmatched. Germline-derived CDR1 and CDR2 are SGHDN and FVKESK. CDR3 residues: CASSQGLAVGIMDEQFF. CDR3 coding DNA: TGTGCCAGCAGCCAAGGTCTAGCGGTCGGAATAATGGATGAGCAGTTCTTC.

This chain uses TRBV11-3 with TRBJ2-7, with unresolved D. The germline gives CDR1 SGHNT, CDR2 YENEEA. CDR3 length: 15 residues. Deletions cut 1 base from V and 4 bases from J, with 14 bases between. The CDR3 loop reads CASSLAGSLRYEQYF. The CDR3 coding sequence is TGTGCCAGCAGCTTAGCCGGGTCTCTGAGGTACGAGCAGTACTTC.

The V call is TRBV5-1, the J call TRBJ1-3, with unresolved D. The V end was cut by 0 bases, the J end by 2 bases, with 9 bases between. CDR1 is SGHRS and CDR2 is YFSETQ in the germline V gene. The CDR3 runs 15 residues. The CDR3 DNA reads TGCGCCAGCAGCTTGGATCGGGGAACTGGAAACACCATATATTTT. Translated, it gives CASSLDRGTGNTIYF. The full variable domain, its missing parts supplied by reference TRBV5-1 and TRBJ1-3, is KAGVTQTPRYLIKTRGQQVTLSCSPISGHRSVSWYQQTPGQGLQFLFEYFSETQRNKGNFPGRFSGRQFSNSRSEMNVSTLELGDSALYLCASSLDRGTGNTIYFGEGSWLTVV.

The CDR3 coding sequence is TGTGCCAGCAGCTTAGGTGGAGGACAGGCCGTCAATGAGCAGTTCTTC. Translated: CASSLGGGQAVNEQFF. This chain uses TRBV5-4 with TRBJ2-1; 7 nucleotides align to TRBD1. Germline loops: CDR1 SGHNT, CDR2 YYREEE (reference sequence). The CDR3 spans 16 residues. V was pared by 2 bases and J by 6 bases, with 11 bases of the junction left unmatched.

In its sample, this clone was seen a few times. The chain couples TRBV9 to TRBJ2-1, with TRBD2 identical over 10 bases. Per the germline V gene, CDR1 is SGDLS and CDR2 is YYNGEE. Germline trimming cut 2 bases from V and 0 bases from J; bases unmatched to any gene: 2. The CDR3 runs 16 residues. CDR3: CASSVGLAVSYNEQFF. The CDR3 DNA reads as TGTGCCAGCAGCGTCGGACTAGCGGTCTCCTACAATGAGCAGTTCTTC.

This chain links TRBV9 with TRBJ2-1, with 16 bases identical to TRBD2. The CDR3 extends over 18 amino acids. Per the germline V gene, CDR1 is SGDLS and CDR2 is YYNGEE. The V gene end was trimmed by 3 bases and the J gene end by 9 bases; junction bases not matched to a gene: 12. The DNA for the CDR3 is TGTGCCAGCAGCGCCGACACTGCCGGGACTAGCGGGAGGGTTGAGCAGTTCTTC. Residues: CASSADTAGTSGRVEQFF.

CDR3 sequence: CASSLGEKGDTDTQYF. In DNA, the CDR3 is TGTGCCAGCAGCTTAGGGGAGAAGGGGGACACAGATACGCAGTATTTT. This chain uses TRBV11-3 with TRBJ2-3; TRBD1 might be the D (6 bases). The CDR3 runs to 16 residues. With 1 base removed from V and 2 bases from J, the gap between germline ends came to 13 bases. Germline-derived CDR1 and CDR2 are SGHNT and YENEEA.

The DNA for the CDR3 is TGTGCCAGCAGTTACCAAGGGACTAGCGGCACCGGGGAGCTGTTTTTT. It is translated as CASSYQGTSGTGELFF. The chain is built from TRBV6-5 and TRBJ2-2, with 11 bases lining up with TRBD2. This CDR3 spans 16 amino acids. Germline assignment: CDR1 MNHEY and CDR2 SVGAGI. V shed 2 bases, J shed 4 bases, and the junction held 3 bases outside the gene matches.